This T cell receptor (beta chain) is drawn from a study of blood T cells in healthy people across ages. This CDR3 spans 16 amino acids. In germline, CDR1 is MGHRA, CDR2 YSYEKL. Trimming at V came to 4 bases and at J to 6 bases, leaving 12 bases not matched to a gene. This clonotype was seen repeatedly, ten times or more. A single base separates this from a much larger clone, so it may be a read error. Alongside a J-beta primer mix, a sample-barcoded 5' primer served in a second PCR lasting about 7 to 11 cycles. The authors tagged each cDNA molecule using a template-switch adaptor with 12 random nucleotides. TCRdb fed the 5' RACE reads into MiXCR, producing one record per CDR3 protein. The profile covers under 2,000,000 distinct CDR3 sequences, with around 50% appearing a single time and over 2% taken by the ten largest.

The sample taken for sequencing was blood. This clonotype was obtained from a woman aged 35 to 49 in good health. The J gene is TRBJ1-2, the V gene TRBV4-1; 9 bases map to TRBD1. As DNA, the CDR3 is TGCGCCAGCAGCCGGGACAGGGTGTATTCCCTTGATGGCTACACCTTC. Protein: CASSRDRVYSLDGYTF.